This TCR beta chain is from a study of monozygotic twins with inflammatory bowel disease. With the 5' RACE reads reprocessed, TCRdb shows one record per CDR3 protein and no DNA. The sample shows about 160,000 distinct CDR3 sequences, and 2% to 3% sits with its ten largest clones. The V gene's germline CDR1 is SGHTA and CDR2 FQGTGA. CDR3 length: 14 residues. The rearrangement joins TRBV7-3 to TRBJ2-7. This sequence originates from a human donor with ulcerative colitis or Crohn's disease, or a healthy co-twin of an affected twin (not recorded which). Sequencing used blood. The CDR3 loop is CASSLLPSSYEQYF.